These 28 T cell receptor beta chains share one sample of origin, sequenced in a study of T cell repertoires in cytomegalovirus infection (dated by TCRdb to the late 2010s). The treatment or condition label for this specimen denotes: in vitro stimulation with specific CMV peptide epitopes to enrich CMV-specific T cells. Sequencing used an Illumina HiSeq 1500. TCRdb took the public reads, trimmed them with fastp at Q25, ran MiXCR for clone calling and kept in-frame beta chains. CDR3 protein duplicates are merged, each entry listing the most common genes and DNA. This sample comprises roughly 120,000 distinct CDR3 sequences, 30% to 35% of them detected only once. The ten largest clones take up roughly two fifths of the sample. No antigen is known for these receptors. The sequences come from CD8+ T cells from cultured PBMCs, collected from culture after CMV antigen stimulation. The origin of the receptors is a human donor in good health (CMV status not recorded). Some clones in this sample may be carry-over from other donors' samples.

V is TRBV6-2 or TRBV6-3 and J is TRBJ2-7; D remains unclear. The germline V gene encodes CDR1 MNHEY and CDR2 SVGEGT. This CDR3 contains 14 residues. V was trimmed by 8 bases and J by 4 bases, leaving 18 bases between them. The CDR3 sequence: CASAPLPRGYEQYF. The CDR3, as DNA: TGTGCCAGCGCCCCCCTCCCGCGCGGTTACGAGCAGTACTTC.

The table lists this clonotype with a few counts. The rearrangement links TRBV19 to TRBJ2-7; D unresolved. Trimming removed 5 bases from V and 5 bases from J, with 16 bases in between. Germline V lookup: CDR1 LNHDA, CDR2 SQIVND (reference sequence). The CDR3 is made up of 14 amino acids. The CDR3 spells CASSPRVPYHEQYF. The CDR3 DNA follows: TGTGCCAGTAGTCCCCGGGTCCCTTACCACGAGCAGTACTTC.

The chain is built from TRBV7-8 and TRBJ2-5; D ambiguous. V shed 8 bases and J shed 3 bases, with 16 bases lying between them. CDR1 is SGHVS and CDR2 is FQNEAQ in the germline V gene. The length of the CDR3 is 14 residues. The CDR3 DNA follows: TGTGCCAGCGCATCTCCCGTCGGAGAAGAGACCCAGTACTTC. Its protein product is CASASPVGEETQYF.

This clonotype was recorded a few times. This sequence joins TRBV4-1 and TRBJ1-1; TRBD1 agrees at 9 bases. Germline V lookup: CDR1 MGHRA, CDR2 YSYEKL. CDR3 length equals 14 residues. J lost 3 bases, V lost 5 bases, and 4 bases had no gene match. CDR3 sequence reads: CASSNYRGHTEAFF. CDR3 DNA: TGCGCCAGCAGCAACTACAGGGGGCACACTGAAGCTTTCTTT.

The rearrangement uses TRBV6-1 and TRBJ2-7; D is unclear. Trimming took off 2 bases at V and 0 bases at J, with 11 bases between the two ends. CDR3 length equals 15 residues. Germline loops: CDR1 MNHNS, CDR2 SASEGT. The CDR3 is CASSELGFSSYEQYF. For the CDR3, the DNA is TGTGCCAGCAGTGAATTGGGGTTCTCCTCCTACGAGCAGTACTTC.

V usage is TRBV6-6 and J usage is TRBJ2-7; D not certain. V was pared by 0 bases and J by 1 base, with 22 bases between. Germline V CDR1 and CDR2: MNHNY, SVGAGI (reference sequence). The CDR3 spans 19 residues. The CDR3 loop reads CASSYSIHINDFSSYEQYF. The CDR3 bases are TGTGCCAGCAGTTACTCGATCCACATCAATGATTTCTCTTCCTACGAGCAGTACTTC.

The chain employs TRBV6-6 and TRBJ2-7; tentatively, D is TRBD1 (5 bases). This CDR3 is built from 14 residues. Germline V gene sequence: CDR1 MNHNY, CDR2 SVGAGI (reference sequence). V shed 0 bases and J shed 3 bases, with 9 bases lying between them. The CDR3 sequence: CASSYSQGSYEQYF. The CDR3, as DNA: TGTGCCAGCAGTTACTCCCAGGGAAGCTACGAGCAGTACTTC.

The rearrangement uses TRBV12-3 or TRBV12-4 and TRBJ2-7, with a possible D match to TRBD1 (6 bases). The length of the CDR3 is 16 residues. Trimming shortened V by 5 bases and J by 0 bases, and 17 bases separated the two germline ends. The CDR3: CASSPDRFSSSYEQYF. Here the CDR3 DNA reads TGTGCCAGCAGTCCTGACAGGTTTTCGAGCTCCTACGAGCAGTACTTC.

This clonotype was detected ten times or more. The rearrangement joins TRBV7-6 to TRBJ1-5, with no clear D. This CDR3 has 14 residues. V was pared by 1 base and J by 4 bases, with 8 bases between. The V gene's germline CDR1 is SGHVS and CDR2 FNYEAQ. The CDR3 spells CASSLEALNQPQHF. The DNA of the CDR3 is TGTGCCAGCAGCTTAGAGGCCCTGAATCAGCCCCAGCATTTT.

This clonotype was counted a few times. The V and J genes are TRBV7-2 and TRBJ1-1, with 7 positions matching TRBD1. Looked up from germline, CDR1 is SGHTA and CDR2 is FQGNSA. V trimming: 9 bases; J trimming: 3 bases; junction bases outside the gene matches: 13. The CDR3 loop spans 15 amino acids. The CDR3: CASSVEEQGHTEAFF. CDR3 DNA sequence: TGTGCCAGTTCGGTCGAGGAACAGGGGCACACTGAAGCTTTCTTT.

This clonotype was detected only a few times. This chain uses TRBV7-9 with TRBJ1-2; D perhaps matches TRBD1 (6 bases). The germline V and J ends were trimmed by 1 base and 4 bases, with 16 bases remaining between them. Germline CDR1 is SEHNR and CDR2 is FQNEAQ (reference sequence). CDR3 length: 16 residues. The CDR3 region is CASSLVGAHHVYGYTF. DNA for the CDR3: TGTGCCAGCAGCTTAGTGGGGGCGCATCATGTCTATGGCTACACCTTC.

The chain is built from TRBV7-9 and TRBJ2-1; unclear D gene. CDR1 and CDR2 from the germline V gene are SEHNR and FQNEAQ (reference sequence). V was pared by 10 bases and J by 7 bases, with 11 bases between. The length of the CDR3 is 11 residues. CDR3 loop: CAIRRINEQFF. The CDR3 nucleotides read TGTGCCATTCGACGGATAAATGAGCAGTTCTTC.

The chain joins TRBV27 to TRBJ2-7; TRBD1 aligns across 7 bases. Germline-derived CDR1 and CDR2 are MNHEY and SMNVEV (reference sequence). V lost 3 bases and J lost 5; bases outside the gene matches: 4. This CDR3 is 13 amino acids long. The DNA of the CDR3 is TGTGCCAGCAGTTTTAACAGGGGAGACGAGCAGTACTTC. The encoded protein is CASSFNRGDEQYF.

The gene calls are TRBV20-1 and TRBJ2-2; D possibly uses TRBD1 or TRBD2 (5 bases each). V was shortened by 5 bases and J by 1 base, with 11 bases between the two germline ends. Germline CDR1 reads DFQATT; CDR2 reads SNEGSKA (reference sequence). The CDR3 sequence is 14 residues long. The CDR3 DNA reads TGCAGTGCTGGGGGAGTTCTGAACACCGGGGAGCTGTTTTTT. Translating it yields CSAGGVLNTGELFF.

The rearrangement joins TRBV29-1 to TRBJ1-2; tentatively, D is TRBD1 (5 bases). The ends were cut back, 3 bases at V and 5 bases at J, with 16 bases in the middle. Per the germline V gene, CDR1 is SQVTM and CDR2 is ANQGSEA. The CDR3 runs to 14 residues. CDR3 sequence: CSVDREGPGYGYTF. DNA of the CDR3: TGCAGCGTTGACCGCGAGGGACCGGGATATGGCTACACCTTC.

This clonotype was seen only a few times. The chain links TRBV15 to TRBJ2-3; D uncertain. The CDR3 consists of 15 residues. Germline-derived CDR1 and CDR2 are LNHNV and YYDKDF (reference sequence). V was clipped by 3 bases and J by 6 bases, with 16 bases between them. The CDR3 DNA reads TGTGCCACCAGCAGCTTTTCTGACGGCGAGGATACGCAGTATTTT. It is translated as CATSSFSDGEDTQYF.

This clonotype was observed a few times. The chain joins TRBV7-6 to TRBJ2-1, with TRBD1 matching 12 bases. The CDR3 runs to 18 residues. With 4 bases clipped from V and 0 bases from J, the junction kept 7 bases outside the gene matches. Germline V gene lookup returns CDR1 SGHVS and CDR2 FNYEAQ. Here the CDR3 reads CASSSGTGGLSSYNEQFF. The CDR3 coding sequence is TGTGCCAGCAGCTCCGGGACAGGGGGCCTGAGCTCCTACAATGAGCAGTTCTTC.

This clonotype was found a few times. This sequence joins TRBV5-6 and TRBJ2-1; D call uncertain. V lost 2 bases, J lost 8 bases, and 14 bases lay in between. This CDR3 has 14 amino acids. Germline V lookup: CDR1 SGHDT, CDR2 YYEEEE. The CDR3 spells CASSFTVLVDEQFF. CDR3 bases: TGTGCCAGCAGCTTTACGGTACTGGTGGATGAGCAGTTCTTC.

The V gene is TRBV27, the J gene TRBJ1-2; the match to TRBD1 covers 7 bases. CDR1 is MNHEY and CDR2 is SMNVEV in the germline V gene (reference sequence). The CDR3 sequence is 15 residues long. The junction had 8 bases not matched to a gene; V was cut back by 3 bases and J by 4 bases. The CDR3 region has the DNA TGTGCCAGCAGTTTCGGGACAGCGAACGTCTATGGCTACACCTTC. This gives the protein CASSFGTANVYGYTF.

CDR3 residues: CASSAGLLGKYEQYF. The CDR3, as DNA: TGCGCCAGCAGCGCGGGACTGCTAGGAAAATACGAGCAGTACTTC. The rearrangement links TRBV5-1 to TRBJ2-7; D perhaps matches TRBD2 (6 bases). CDR3 size: 15 residues. Per the germline V gene, CDR1 is SGHRS and CDR2 is YFSETQ. Trimming shortened V by 4 bases and J by 4 bases, and 18 bases separated the two germline ends.

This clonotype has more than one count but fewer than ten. The CDR3 DNA sequence: TGTGCCAGCAGCCCGTCCCTCGCTGAAGCTTTCTTT. It is translated as CASSPSLAEAFF. This rearrangement joins TRBV7-8 to TRBJ1-1; unclear D gene. The ends were cut back, 5 bases at V and 6 bases at J, with 10 bases in the middle. The CDR3 contains 12 residues. The germline V gene has CDR1 SGHVS and CDR2 FQNEAQ.

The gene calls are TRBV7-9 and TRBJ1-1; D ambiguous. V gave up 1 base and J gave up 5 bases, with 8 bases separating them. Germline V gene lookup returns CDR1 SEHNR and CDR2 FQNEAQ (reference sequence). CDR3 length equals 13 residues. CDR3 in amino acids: CASSLVPRTEAFF. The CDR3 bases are TGTGCCAGCAGCTTAGTCCCCCGGACTGAAGCTTTCTTT.

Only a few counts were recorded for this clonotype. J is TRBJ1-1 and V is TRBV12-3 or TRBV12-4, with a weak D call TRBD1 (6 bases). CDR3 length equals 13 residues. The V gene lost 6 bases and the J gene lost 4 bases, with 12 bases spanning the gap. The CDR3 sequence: CASRDYRVTEAFF. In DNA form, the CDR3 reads TGTGCCAGCAGGGATTACAGGGTCACTGAAGCTTTCTTT.

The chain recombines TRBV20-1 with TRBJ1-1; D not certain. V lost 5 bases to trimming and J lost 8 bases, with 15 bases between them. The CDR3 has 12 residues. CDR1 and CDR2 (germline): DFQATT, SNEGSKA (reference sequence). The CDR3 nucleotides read TGCAGTGCTTTCCTCGACTTGGGGGAAGCTTTCTTT. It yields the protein CSAFLDLGEAFF.

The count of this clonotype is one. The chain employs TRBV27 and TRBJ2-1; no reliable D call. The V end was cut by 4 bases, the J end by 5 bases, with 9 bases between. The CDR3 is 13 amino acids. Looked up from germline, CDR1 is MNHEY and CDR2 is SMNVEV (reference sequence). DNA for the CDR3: TGTGCCAGCAGTTGGAACCGGGACAATGAGCAGTTCTTC. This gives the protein CASSWNRDNEQFF.

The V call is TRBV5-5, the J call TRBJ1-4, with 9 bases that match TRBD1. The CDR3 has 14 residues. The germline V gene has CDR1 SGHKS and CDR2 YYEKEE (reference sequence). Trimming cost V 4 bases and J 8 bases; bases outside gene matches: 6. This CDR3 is CASSGDREPEKLFF. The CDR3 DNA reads TGTGCCAGCAGCGGGGACAGGGAACCAGAAAAACTGTTTTTT. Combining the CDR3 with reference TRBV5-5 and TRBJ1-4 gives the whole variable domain DAGVTQSPTHLIKTRGQQVTLRCSPISGHKSVSWYQQVLGQGPQFIFQYYEKEERGRGNFPDRFSARQFPNYSSELNVNALLLGDSALYLCASSGDREPEKLFFGSGTQLSVL.

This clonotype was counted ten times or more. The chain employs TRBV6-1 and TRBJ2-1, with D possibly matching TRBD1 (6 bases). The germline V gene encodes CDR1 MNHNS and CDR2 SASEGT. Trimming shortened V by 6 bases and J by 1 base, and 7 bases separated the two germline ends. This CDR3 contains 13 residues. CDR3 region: CASSDRSYNEQFF. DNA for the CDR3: TGTGCCAGCAGCGACAGGTCCTACAATGAGCAGTTCTTC.

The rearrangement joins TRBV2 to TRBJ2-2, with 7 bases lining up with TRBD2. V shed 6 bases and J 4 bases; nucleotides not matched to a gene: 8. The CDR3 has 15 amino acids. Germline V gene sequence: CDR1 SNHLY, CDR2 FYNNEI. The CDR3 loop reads CASSGLGTITGELFF. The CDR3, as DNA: TGTGCCAGCAGCGGACTCGGGACTATCACCGGGGAGCTGTTTTTT.